The 2 T cell receptor beta chains below were found in one sample sequenced in a study of early T cells in non-severe SARS-CoV-2 infection. TCRdb used MiXCR to reprocess the 5' RACE reads, holding one entry per CDR3 protein. The table lists about 79,000 distinct CDR3 sequences, roughly an eighth of them singletons. The specimen sequenced was whole blood. These receptors all come from an adult who was a healthcare worker with PCR-confirmed SARS-CoV-2 infection or an uninfected control (not recorded which).

This clonotype was counted ten times or more. The J gene is TRBJ2-5, the V gene TRBV7-3, with TRBD2 as a possible D gene (5 bases). V gave up 3 bases and J gave up 7 bases, with 9 bases separating them. Germline V gene lookup returns CDR1 SGHTA and CDR2 FQGTGA. This CDR3 spans 12 amino acids. The CDR3 loop reads CASSFREGTQYF. CDR3 coding DNA: TGTGCCAGCAGCTTTCGGGAAGGGACCCAGTACTTC.

The J gene is TRBJ2-4, the V gene TRBV11-1, with 8 bases fitting TRBD2. V dropped 2 bases and J dropped 1; count of bases not matched to a gene: 1. This CDR3 is 15 amino acids long. The V gene's germline CDR1 is SGHAT and CDR2 FQDESV (reference sequence). This CDR3 reads CASSLPGGAKNIQYF. The CDR3 bases are TGTGCCAGCAGCTTACCGGGAGGGGCCAAAAACATTCAGTACTTC.